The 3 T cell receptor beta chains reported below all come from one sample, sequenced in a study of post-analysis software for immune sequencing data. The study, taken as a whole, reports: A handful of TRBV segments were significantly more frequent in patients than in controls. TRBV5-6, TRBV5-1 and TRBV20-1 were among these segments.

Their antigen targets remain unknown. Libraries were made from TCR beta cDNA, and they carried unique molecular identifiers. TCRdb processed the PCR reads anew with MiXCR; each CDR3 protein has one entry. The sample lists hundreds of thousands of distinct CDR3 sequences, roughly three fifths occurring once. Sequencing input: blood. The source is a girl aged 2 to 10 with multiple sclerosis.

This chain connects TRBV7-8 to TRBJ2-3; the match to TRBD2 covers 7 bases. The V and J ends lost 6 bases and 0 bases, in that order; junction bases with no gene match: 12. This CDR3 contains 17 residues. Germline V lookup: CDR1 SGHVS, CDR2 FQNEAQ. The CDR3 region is CASRPDWAGVSTDTQYF. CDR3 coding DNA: TGTGCCAGCAGACCCGATTGGGCGGGAGTTAGCACAGATACGCAGTATTTT.

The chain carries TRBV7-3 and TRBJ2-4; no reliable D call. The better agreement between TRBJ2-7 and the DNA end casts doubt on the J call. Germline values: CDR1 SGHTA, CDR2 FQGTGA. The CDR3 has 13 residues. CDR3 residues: CASSPSDLNEQYF. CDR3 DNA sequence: TGTGCCAGCAGCCCCTCAGACCTTAACGAGCAGTACTTC.

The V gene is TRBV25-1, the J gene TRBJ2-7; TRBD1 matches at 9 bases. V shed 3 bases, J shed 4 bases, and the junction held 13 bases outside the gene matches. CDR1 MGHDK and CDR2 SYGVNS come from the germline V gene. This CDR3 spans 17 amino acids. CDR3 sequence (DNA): TGTGCCAGCAGTGAGGGGACAGGGAGCCACCAAATTTACGAGCAGTACTTC. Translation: CASSEGTGSHQIYEQYF.